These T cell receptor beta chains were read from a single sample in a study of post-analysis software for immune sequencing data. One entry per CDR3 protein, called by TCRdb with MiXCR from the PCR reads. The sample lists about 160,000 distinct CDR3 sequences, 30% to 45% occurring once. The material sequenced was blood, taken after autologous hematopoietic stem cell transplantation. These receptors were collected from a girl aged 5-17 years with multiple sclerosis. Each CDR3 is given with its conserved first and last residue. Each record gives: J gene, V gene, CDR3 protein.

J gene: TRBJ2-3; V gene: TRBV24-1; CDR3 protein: CATSDLRAATDTQYF
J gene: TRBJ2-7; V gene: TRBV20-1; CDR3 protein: CSAEPLRLAIYEQYF
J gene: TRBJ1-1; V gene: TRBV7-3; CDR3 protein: CASSQYSQRNTEAFF
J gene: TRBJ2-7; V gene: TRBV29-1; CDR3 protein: CSVLNMGVPYEQYF
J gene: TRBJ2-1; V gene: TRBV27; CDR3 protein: CATLGDPHYNEQFF
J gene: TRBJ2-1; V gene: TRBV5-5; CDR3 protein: CASSLGAGGPRDEQFF
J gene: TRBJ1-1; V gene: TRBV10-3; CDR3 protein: CAIRDSWMNTEAFF
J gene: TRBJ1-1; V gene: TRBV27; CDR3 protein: CASRFLSNTEAFF
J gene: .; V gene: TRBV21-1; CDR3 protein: CASSPCAGTVEQYF
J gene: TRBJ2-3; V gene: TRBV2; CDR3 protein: CASSDGTSRADTQYF
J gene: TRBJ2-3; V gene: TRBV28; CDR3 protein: CASRPPAGDRTDTQYF
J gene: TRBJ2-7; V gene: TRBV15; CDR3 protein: CATSSGYNRDEQYF
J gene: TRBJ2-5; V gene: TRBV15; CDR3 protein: CATSFGGRGEQYF
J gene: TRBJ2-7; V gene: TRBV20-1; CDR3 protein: CSAGQGPIYEQCF
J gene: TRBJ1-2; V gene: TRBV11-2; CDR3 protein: CASSHRENYGYTF
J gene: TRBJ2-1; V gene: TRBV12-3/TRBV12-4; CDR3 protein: CAIRTPPPGLAGTSYNEQFF
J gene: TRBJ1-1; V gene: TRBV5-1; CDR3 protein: CASTSTGMDSSLLTEAFF
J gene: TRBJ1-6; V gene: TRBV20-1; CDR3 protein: CSAVPGTGGNNSPLHF
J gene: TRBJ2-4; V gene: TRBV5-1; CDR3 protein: CASSLGLVGPKNIQYF
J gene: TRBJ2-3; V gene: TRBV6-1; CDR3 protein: CASSEFYFQGYRTDTQYF
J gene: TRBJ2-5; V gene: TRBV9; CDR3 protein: CASSGPTGETQYF
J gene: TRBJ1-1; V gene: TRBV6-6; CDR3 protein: CASSYMGAQSTEAFF
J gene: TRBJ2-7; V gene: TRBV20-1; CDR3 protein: CSARDSLGQYF
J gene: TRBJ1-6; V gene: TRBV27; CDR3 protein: CASTRGQGRSPLHF
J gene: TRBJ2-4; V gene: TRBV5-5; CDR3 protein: CASSSGQGGGKNIQYF
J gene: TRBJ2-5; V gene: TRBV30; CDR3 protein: CAWSGQPSYNEQYF
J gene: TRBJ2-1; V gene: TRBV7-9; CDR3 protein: CASSLLSGNEQFF
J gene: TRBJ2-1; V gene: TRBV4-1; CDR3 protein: CASSQDQQGHSYNEQFF
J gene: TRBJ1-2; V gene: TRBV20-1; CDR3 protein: CSANGVYGYTF
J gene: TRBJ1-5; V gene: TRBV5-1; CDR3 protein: CASSLDARGNQPQHF
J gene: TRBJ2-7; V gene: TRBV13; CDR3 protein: CASSLLGREQYF
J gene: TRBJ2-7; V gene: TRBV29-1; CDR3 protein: CSVGVAGGPFDEQYF
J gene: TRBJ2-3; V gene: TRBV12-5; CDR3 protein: CASGFPGSTNLSTDTQYF
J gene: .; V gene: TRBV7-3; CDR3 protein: CASSETGGVPYEQYF
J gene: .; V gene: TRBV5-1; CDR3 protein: CASAFRGVDEQYF
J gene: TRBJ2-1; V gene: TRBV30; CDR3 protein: CAWSRVSGTYNEQFF
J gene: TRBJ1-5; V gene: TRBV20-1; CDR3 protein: CSARAGRVPDCGNQPQHF
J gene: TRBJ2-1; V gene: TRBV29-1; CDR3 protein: CSVEGLAGGKSSYNEQFF
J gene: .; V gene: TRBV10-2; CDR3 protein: CASSSTGLNRETQYF
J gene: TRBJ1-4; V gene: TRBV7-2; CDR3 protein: CASSPQAGYEKLFF
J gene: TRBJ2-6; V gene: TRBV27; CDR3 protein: CASSLLRGSGANVLTF
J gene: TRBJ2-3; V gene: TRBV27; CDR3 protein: CTSSPRTPRTDTQYF
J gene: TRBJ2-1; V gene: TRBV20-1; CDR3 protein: CSVGPFSATYNEQFF